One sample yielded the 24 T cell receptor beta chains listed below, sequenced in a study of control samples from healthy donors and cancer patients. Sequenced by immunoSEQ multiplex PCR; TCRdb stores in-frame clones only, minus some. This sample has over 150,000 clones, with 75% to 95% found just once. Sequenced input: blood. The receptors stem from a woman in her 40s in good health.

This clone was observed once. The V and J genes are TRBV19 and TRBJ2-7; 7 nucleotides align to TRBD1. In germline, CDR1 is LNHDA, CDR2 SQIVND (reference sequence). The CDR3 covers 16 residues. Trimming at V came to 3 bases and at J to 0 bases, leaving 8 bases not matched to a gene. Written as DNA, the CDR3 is TGTGCCAGTAGTATCGCCCCCGGGACAGTCTCCTACGAGCAGTACTTC. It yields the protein CASSIAPGTVSYEQYF.

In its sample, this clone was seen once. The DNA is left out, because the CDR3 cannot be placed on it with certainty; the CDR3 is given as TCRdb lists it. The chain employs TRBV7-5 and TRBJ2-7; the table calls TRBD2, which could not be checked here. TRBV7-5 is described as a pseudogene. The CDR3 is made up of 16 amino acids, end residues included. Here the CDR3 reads CARSPSKVGPGSEQYF.

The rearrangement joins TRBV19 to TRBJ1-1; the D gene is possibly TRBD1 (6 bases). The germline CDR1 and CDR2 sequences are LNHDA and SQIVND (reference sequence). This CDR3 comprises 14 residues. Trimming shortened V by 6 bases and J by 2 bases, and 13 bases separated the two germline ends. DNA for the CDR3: TGTGCCAGTAGCCGTGGACAGCTTAACACTGAAGCTTTCTTT. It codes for CASSRGQLNTEAFF.

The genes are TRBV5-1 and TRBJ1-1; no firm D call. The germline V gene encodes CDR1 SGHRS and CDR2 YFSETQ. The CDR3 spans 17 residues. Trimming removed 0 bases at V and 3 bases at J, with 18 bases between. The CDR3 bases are TGCGCCAGCAGCTTGGTTTTGTCCGGAGGAGGGTACACTGAAGCTTTCTTT. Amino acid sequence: CASSLVLSGGGYTEAFF.

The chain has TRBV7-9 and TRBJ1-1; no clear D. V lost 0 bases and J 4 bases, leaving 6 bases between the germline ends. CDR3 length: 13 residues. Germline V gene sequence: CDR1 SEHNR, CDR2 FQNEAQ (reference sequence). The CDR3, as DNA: TGTGCCAGCAGCTTAGCGGAGGGCACTGAAGCTTTCTTT. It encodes CASSLAEGTEAFF.

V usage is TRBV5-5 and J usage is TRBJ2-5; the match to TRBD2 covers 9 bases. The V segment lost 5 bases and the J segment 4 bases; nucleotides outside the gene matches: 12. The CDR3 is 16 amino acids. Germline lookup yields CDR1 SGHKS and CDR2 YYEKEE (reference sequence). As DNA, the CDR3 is TGTGCCAGCAGTTTTTTAGGTAGCGGGGGAGCAGAGACCCAGTACTTC. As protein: CASSFLGSGGAETQYF.

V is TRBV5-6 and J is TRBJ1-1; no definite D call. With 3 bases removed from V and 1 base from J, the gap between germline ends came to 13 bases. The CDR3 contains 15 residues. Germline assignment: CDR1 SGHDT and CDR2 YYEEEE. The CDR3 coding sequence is TGTGCCAGCAGCTCCTCTCGGCCCCGGAACACTGAAGCTTTCTTT. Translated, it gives CASSSSRPRNTEAFF.

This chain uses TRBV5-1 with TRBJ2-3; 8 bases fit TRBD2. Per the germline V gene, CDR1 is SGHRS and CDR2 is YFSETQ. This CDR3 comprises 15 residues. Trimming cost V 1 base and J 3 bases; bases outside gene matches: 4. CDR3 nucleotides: TGCGCCAGCAGCTTGTGGGGCGGGGGGACAGATACGCAGTATTTT. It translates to CASSLWGGGTDTQYF.

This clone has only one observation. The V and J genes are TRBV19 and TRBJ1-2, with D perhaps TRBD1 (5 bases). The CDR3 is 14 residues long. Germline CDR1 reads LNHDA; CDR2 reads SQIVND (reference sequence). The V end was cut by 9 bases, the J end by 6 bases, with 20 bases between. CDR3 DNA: TGTGCCAGCCGATCCCGGACGCAGGGAAATGGCTACACCTTC. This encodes CASRSRTQGNGYTF.

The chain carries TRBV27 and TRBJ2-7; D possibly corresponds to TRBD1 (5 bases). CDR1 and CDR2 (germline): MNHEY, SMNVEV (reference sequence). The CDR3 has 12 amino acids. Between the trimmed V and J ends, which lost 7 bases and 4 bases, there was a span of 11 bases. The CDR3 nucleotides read TGTGCCAGCACTAGGGGTTCATACGAGCAGTACTTC. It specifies CASTRGSYEQYF.

The CDR3 sequence: CASSLDTMNTEAFF. The CDR3, as DNA: TGCGCCAGCAGCTTGGACACCATGAACACTGAAGCTTTCTTT. The chain combines TRBV5-1 with TRBJ1-1; D not resolved. CDR1 is SGHRS and CDR2 is YFSETQ in the germline V gene. CDR3 size: 14 residues. V gave up 0 bases and J gave up 0 bases, with 6 bases separating them.

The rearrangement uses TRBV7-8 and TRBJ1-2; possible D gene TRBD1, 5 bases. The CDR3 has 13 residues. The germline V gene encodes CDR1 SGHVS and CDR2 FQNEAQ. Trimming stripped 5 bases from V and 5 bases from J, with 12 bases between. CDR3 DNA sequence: TGTGCCAGCAGCCGGGACGGTGGGTATGGCTACACCTTC. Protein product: CASSRDGGYGYTF.

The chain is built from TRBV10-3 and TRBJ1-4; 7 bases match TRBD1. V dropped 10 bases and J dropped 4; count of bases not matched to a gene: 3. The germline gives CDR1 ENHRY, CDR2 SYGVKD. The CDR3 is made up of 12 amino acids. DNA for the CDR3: TGTGCCACCGGACAGGTTAATGAAAAACTGTTTTTT. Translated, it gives CATGQVNEKLFF.

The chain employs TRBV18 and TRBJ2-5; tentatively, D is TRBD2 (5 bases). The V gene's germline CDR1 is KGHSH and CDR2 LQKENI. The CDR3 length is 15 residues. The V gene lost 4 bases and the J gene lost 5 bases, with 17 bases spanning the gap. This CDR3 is CASSLTSAGEETQYF. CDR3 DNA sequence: TGTGCCAGCTCACTAACCTCTGCGGGCGAGGAGACCCAGTACTTC. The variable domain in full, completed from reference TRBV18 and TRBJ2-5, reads NAGVMQNPRHLVRRRGQEARLRCSPMKGHSHVYWYRQLPEEGLKFMVYLQKENIIDESGMPKERFSAEFPKEGPSILRIQQVVRGDSAAYFCASSLTSAGEETQYFGPGTRLLVL.

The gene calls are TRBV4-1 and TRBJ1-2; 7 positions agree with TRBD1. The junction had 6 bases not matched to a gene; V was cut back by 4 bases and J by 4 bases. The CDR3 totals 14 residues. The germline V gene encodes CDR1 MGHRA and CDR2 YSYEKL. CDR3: CASSPQGGGYGYTF. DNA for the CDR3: TGCGCCAGCAGCCCGCAGGGGGGCGGCTATGGCTACACCTTC.

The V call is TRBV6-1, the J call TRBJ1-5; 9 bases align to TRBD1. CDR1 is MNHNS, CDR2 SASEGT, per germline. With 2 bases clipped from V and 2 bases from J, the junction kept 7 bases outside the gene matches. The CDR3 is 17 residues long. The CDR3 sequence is CASSEQGQGSGNQPQHF. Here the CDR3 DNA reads TGTGCCAGCAGTGAACAGGGACAGGGCTCGGGCAATCAGCCCCAGCATTTT.

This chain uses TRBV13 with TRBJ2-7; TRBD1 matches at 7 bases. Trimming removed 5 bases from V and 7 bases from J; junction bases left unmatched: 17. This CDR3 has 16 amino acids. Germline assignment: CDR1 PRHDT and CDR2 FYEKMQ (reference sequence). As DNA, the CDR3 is TGTGCCAGCAGCACTCCGGCGAACAGGGGTATCAGGGAGCAGTACTTC. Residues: CASSTPANRGIREQYF.

In DNA, the CDR3 is TGTGCCATCAGCCTCGGACAGGGAACGGATTCACCCCTCCACTTT. Translation: CAISLGQGTDSPLHF. The chain is built from TRBV10-3 and TRBJ1-6, with TRBD1 matching over 8 bases. CDR1 is ENHRY, CDR2 SYGVKD, per germline. CDR3 length equals 15 residues. With V trimmed by 6 bases and J by 8 bases, 9 bases remained unmatched.

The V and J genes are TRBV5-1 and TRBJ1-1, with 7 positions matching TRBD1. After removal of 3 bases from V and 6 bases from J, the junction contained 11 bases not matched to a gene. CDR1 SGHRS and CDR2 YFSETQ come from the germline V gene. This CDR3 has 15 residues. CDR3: CASSSIPDRVSEAFF. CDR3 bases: TGCGCCAGCAGCTCCATCCCCGACAGGGTGTCTGAAGCTTTCTTT.

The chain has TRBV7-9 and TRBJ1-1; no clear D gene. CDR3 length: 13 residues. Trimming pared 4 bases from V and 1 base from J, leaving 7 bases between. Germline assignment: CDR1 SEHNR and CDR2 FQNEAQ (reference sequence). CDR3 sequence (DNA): TGTGCCAGCAGCTCCCAAGCGAACACTGAAGCTTTCTTT. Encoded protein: CASSSQANTEAFF.

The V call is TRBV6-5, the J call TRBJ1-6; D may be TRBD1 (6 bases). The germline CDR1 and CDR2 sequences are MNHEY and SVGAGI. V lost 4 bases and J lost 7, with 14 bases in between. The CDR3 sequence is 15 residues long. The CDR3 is CASSSQQGLNSPLHF. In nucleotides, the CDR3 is TGTGCCAGCAGTTCACAACAGGGACTAAATTCACCCCTCCACTTT.

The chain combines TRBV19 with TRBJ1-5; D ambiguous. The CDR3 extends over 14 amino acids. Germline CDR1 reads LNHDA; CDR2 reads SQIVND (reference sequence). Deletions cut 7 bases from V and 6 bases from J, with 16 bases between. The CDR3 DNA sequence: TGTGCCAGTACCTCGGGCCTCATAAGTCAGCCCCAGCATTTT. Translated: CASTSGLISQPQHF.

CDR3 residues: CASSTRHHPVAGANVLTF. The CDR3 DNA reads as TGTGCCAGCAGCACCCGACACCATCCTGTGGCTGGGGCCAACGTCCTGACTTTC. This chain connects TRBV21-1 to TRBJ2-6; the table's D call TRBD1 went unverified against the DNA. TRBV21-1 is shown as a pseudogene. The CDR3 has 18 residues.

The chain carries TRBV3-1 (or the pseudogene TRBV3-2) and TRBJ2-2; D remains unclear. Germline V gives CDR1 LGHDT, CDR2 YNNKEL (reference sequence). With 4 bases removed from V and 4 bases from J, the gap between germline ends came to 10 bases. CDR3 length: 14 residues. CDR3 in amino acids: CASSRMDGTGELFF. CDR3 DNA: TGTGCCAGCAGCCGAATGGACGGCACCGGGGAGCTGTTTTTT.